One and the same sample provided the 26 T cell receptor beta chains below, sequenced in a study of blood T cells in healthy people across ages. It was with a sample-barcoded 5' primer and a J-beta primer mix that a second PCR of roughly 7 to 12 cycles was run. In TCRdb, the 5' RACE reads were re-called with MiXCR into one record per CDR3 protein. The repertoire holds roughly 680,000 distinct CDR3 sequences, with 40% to 65% as singletons. The sequenced material came from blood. The source is a woman of 80 years or more in good health.

V usage is TRBV6-1 and J usage is TRBJ2-7; 7 bases map to TRBD2. The CDR3 is made up of 13 amino acids. The germline gives CDR1 MNHNS, CDR2 SASEGT. With V trimmed by 6 bases and J by 7 bases, 9 bases remained unmatched. CDR3 amino acids: CASRGLDFHEQYF. The DNA of the CDR3 is TGTGCCAGCAGAGGACTAGATTTCCATGAGCAGTACTTC.

The V gene is TRBV27, the J gene TRBJ2-7, with 8 bases aligning to TRBD2. This CDR3 is 15 amino acids long. CDR1 is MNHEY and CDR2 is SMNVEV in the germline V gene (reference sequence). The junction had 4 bases not matched to a gene; V was cut back by 1 base and J by 2 bases. The CDR3 region has the DNA TGTGCCAGCAGTTTATATAGCGGGATCCCCTACGAGCAGTACTTC. Protein sequence: CASSLYSGIPYEQYF.

The V and J genes are TRBV27 and TRBJ1-1; 10 bases are a match to TRBD1. This CDR3 has 16 residues. Germline V gene sequence: CDR1 MNHEY, CDR2 SMNVEV (reference sequence). Trimming removed 0 bases from V and 1 base from J; junction bases left unmatched: 2. The CDR3 coding sequence is TGTGCCAGCAGTTTATCGTGGGACAGGGGGAACACTGAAGCTTTCTTT. Amino acid sequence: CASSLSWDRGNTEAFF.

CDR3 protein: CASSRGQGRSYF. The CDR3 coding sequence is TGTGCCAGCAGCCGAGGACAGGGTAGATCGTACTTC. The V call is TRBV27, the J call TRBJ2-5; TRBD1 agrees at 8 bases. The CDR3 runs to 12 residues. Unmatched junction bases numbered 10, after V lost 6 bases and J lost 13 bases. CDR1 MNHEY and CDR2 SMNVEV come from the germline V gene (reference sequence).

This rearrangement joins TRBV27 to TRBJ2-1, with TRBD1 matching over 10 bases. V lost 3 bases and J lost 6; bases outside the gene matches: 5. Per the germline V gene, CDR1 is MNHEY and CDR2 is SMNVEV (reference sequence). The length of the CDR3 is 15 residues. The CDR3, as DNA: TGTGCCAGCAGTTTGATGGGGACAGGGGTCAATGAGCAGTTCTTC. The encoded protein is CASSLMGTGVNEQFF.

V and J are TRBV7-9 and TRBJ1-1; weak D call: TRBD1 (6 bases). The CDR3 is 13 amino acids. Trimming removed 1 base from V and 7 bases from J, with 10 bases in between. Germline V CDR1 and CDR2: SEHNR, FQNEAQ (reference sequence). The CDR3 DNA reads as TGTGCCAGCAGCTTAGGTGGGGGCCATGAAGCTTTCTTT. It yields the protein CASSLGGGHEAFF.

In its sample, this clonotype was seen many times. V and J are TRBV10-3 and TRBJ2-1; D remains unclear. The CDR3 consists of 12 residues. The germline CDR1 and CDR2 sequences are ENHRY and SYGVKD. V was clipped by 11 bases and J by 7 bases, with 15 bases between them. CDR3 DNA sequence: TGTGCCTTCCAGCAGGAAAAAAATGAGCAGTTCTTC. Translation gives CAFQQEKNEQFF.

This clonotype was recorded at least ten times. The V and J genes are TRBV11-2 and TRBJ2-4; 7 nucleotides align to TRBD2. The CDR3 loop spans 14 amino acids. From germline, CDR1 is SGHAT and CDR2 FQNNGV. V shed 4 bases and J 8 bases; nucleotides not matched to a gene: 8. The CDR3, as DNA: TGTGCCAGCAGCTCCCCGCGGGCGGGAGACATTCAGTACTTC. Translating it yields CASSSPRAGDIQYF.

This chain joins TRBV4-1 and TRBJ2-1; maybe TRBD1 (6 bases). Germline loops: CDR1 MGHRA, CDR2 YSYEKL. The CDR3 has 15 residues. Trimming left V 2 bases short and J 6 bases short, with 14 bases between. CDR3 sequence (DNA): TGCGCCAGCAGCCAAATTGTGGGGGCTGTCAATGAGCAGTTCTTC. Protein product: CASSQIVGAVNEQFF.

The chain joins TRBV20-1 to TRBJ1-2; no definite D call. Germline loops: CDR1 DFQATT, CDR2 SNEGSKA (reference sequence). This CDR3 region has 13 residues. The ends were cut back, 3 bases at V and 3 bases at J, with 11 bases in the middle. The CDR3: CSASMFGDYGYTF. The CDR3 region has the DNA TGCAGTGCTAGCATGTTTGGGGACTATGGCTACACCTTC.

The chain's CDR3 is CSALKLAGNSYEQYF. For the CDR3, the DNA is TGCAGCGCACTGAAGCTAGCGGGGAACTCCTACGAGCAGTACTTC. This chain links TRBV29-1 with TRBJ2-7; 9 nucleotides match TRBD2. Germline lookup yields CDR1 SQVTM and CDR2 ANQGSEA. This CDR3 region has 15 residues. The junction had 10 bases not matched to a gene; V was cut back by 7 bases and J by 0 bases.

This clonotype has at least ten counts. The chain joins TRBV28 to TRBJ2-7; D is undetermined. V was cut by 2 bases and J by 11 bases, with 10 bases left in between. Per the germline V gene, CDR1 is MDHEN and CDR2 is SYDVKM. The CDR3 has 11 amino acids. This CDR3 reads CASSLKAREYF. The CDR3 nucleotides read TGTGCCAGCAGTTTAAAGGCCCGGGAGTACTTC.

V gene TRBV24-1 combines with J gene TRBJ2-5; maybe TRBD2 (6 bases). Germline CDR1 and CDR2: KGHDR and SFDVKD. Trimming cost V 2 bases and J 3 bases, with 12 bases left between them. The CDR3 extends over 15 amino acids. The CDR3 DNA is TGTGCCACCAGTGATTCCCAGACGGGGGAAGAGACCCAGTACTTC. Protein sequence: CATSDSQTGEETQYF.

The V call is TRBV15, the J call TRBJ2-7; D call uncertain. TRBJ2-5 explains the end of the DNA better; the J call may be wrong. This CDR3 has 11 residues. Germline assignment: CDR1 LNHNV and CDR2 YYDKDF (reference sequence). The CDR3: CATEGVETQYF. In DNA form, the CDR3 reads TGTGCCACCGAAGGTGTAGAGACCCAGTACTTC.

This clonotype was seen repeatedly, ten times or more. The J gene is TRBJ2-7, the V gene TRBV6-2 or TRBV6-3, with TRBD2 matching over 9 bases. The CDR3 has 14 residues. V lost 6 bases and J lost 1; bases outside the gene matches: 4. From germline, CDR1 is MNHEY and CDR2 SVGEGT. In DNA form, the CDR3 reads TGTGCCAGCAGATCGACTAGCGGTTCCTACGAGCAGTACTTC. Translation gives CASRSTSGSYEQYF.

This clonotype has only one observation. The gene calls are TRBV29-1 and TRBJ2-7, with D unresolved. This CDR3 contains 14 residues. Germline V gene sequence: CDR1 SQVTM, CDR2 ANQGSEA. Trimming cost V 0 bases and J 0 bases, with 9 bases left between them. For the CDR3, the DNA is TGCAGCGTTGAAGATCCCGGCAACTCCTACGAGCAGTACTTC. It encodes CSVEDPGNSYEQYF.

The rearrangement uses TRBV7-2 and TRBJ2-7; the match to TRBD1 covers 8 bases. Looked up from germline, CDR1 is SGHTA and CDR2 is FQGNSA. V was pared by 6 bases and J by 5 bases, with 12 bases of the junction left unmatched. This CDR3 region has 15 residues. Here the CDR3 reads CASSPKQGARNEQYF. The CDR3 nucleotides are TGTGCCAGCAGTCCGAAGCAGGGGGCGAGGAACGAGCAGTACTTC. The whole variable domain, filled in from reference TRBV7-2 and TRBJ2-7, reads GAGVSQSPSNKVTEKGKDVELRCDPISGHTALYWYRQSLGQGLEFLIYFQGNSAPDKSGLPSDRFSAERTGGSVSTLTIQRTQQEDSAVYLCASSPKQGARNEQYFGPGTRLTVT.

On this clonotype itself: A clone one base away is much larger, so this may be a read error. Lacking the conserved final phenylalanine or tryptophan, this CDR3 likely reflects a read error. The CDR3 sequence: CASSSDRDGMETQYS. CDR3 coding DNA: TGTGCCAGCAGTTCCGACAGGGATGGGATGGAGACCCAGTACTCC. The chain employs TRBV12-3 or TRBV12-4 and TRBJ2-5, with 7 bases matching TRBD1. CDR3 length equals 15 residues. V shed 4 bases and J 5 bases; nucleotides not matched to a gene: 10.

This chain connects TRBV20-1 to TRBJ2-2; 11 bases are shared with TRBD1. CDR3 size: 16 residues. CDR1 and CDR2 from the germline V gene are DFQATT and SNEGSKA (reference sequence). Trimming cost V 2 bases and J 6 bases; bases outside gene matches: 8. The chain's CDR3 is CSARSGGTGGPGELFF. CDR3 DNA: TGCAGTGCTAGATCGGGAGGGACAGGGGGTCCCGGGGAGCTGTTTTTT.

This clonotype was seen many times. The J gene is TRBJ1-6, the V gene TRBV20-1; unclear D gene. The CDR3 consists of 16 residues. CDR1 DFQATT and CDR2 SNEGSKA come from the germline V gene (reference sequence). The V and J ends lost 0 bases and 0 bases respectively, with 9 bases between them. The CDR3 loop reads CSARDVSSSYNSPLHF. The CDR3 DNA follows: TGCAGTGCTAGAGACGTCAGCAGCTCCTATAATTCACCCCTCCACTTT.

The chain uses TRBV12-3 or TRBV12-4 and TRBJ2-7; D tentatively fits TRBD1 or TRBD2 (5 bases each). The end of the DNA fits TRBJ2-5 better, so the J call may be wrong. CDR3 size: 14 residues. This CDR3 is CASSNTGTKETQYF. CDR3 DNA sequence: TGTGCCAGCAGCAATACTGGGACCAAAGAGACCCAGTACTTC.

Ten or more counts support this clonotype. J is TRBJ2-4 and V is TRBV7-2, with D possibly being TRBD1 (6 bases). The CDR3 consists of 14 residues. Looked up from germline, CDR1 is SGHTA and CDR2 is FQGNSA. The ends were cut back, 4 bases at V and 6 bases at J, with 13 bases in the middle. CDR3 region: CASSSRQDRNIQYF. CDR3 in DNA: TGTGCCAGCAGCTCCCGACAGGACCGAAACATTCAGTACTTC.

This clonotype was seen a few times. The rearrangement uses TRBV5-1 and TRBJ2-4; the D is unclear. The germline gives CDR1 SGHRS, CDR2 YFSETQ. V lost 0 bases to trimming and J lost 0 bases, with 7 bases between them. The CDR3 has 15 amino acids. In nucleotides, the CDR3 is TGCGCCAGCAGCTTGGGGGCCCTAGCCAAAAACATTCAGTACTTC. It encodes CASSLGALAKNIQYF.

This clonotype was found once. CDR3 coding DNA: TGCAGTGCTAGTCCCCAAGACGGGCTAGCGGGGGGAGGCGACTACAATGAGCAGTTCTTC. Encoded protein: CSASPQDGLAGGGDYNEQFF. The chain recombines TRBV20-1 with TRBJ2-1, with 11 bases lining up with TRBD2. V lost 3 bases and J lost 3; bases outside the gene matches: 19. This CDR3 comprises 20 residues. The germline gives CDR1 DFQATT, CDR2 SNEGSKA (reference sequence).

This clonotype was seen ten or more times. The J gene is TRBJ2-1, the V gene TRBV28; D is unresolved. The CDR3 is 13 amino acids. V was clipped by 0 bases and J by 14 bases, with 14 bases between them. Germline V gene lookup returns CDR1 MDHEN and CDR2 SYDVKM. The DNA of the CDR3 is TGTGCCAGCAGTTTATGGGACCGATTAGGGAAGTTCTTC. Translating it yields CASSLWDRLGKFF.

V usage is TRBV7-2 and J usage is TRBJ2-7; 7 nucleotides line up with TRBD2. The CDR3 runs 17 residues. V lost 6 bases, J lost 2 bases, and 16 bases stayed unmatched. Germline lookup yields CDR1 SGHTA and CDR2 FQGNSA. The CDR3 spells CASSRKGSGTITYEQYF. The CDR3 DNA reads TGTGCCAGCAGTCGAAAGGGGTCCGGGACTATCACCTACGAGCAGTACTTC.